This TCR beta chain derives from a study of CD8+CD57+ T cells in acquired aplastic anemia. Overall study: Isolated CD4+ and CD8+ cells, once sorted, yielded DNA averaging about 3.2 ug. Study results and limitations: Fewer than 30 shared CD8+ CDR3s appeared highly expressed within patients' immunodominant clones.

By flow cytometry, patients selected for sequencing had shown an expansion of CD8+CD57+ cells. Every patient had severe acquired aplastic anemia. TCR beta VDJ combinations and CDR3 sequences were profiled from genomic DNA. TCRdb fed the reads into MiXCR, producing one record per CDR3 protein. The data hold about 170,000 distinct CDR3 sequences, with less than 60% observed a single time. V shed 6 bases, J shed 3 bases, and the junction held 7 bases outside the gene matches. Germline CDR1 MNHEY, CDR2 SVGAGI. The CDR3 spans 14 residues. Ten or more counts support this clonotype. Its antigen remains unknown.

The clonotype originates from a human donor with aplastic anemia. J is TRBJ1-2 and V is TRBV6-5; TRBD1 agrees at 7 bases. Material: sorted CD4+, CD8+, or CD8+CD57+ T cells (not recorded which) from PBMCs. CDR3 region: CASSSRGIHYGYTF. CDR3 DNA: TGTGCCAGCAGCTCCAGGGGGATACACTATGGCTACACCTTC.